This TCR beta chain comes out of a study of blood T cell repertoires in COVID-19. The CDR3 has 16 residues. The ends lost 5 bases at V and 2 bases at J; junction bases unmatched: 12. Germline V gene data show CDR1 as SGHTA and CDR2 as FQGNSA. The assay was immunoSEQ multiplex PCR, and TCRdb's table has in-frame clones only and misses some. The sample has some 68,000 clones; around nine tenths are singletons. This clonotype originated in a human donor in a cohort sampled during active COVID-19. Specimen: peripheral blood. The chain is built from TRBV7-2 and TRBJ2-7; 7 bases fit TRBD1. The CDR3 here is CASSPASWDRAYEQYF. CDR3 coding DNA: TGTGCCAGCAGCCCGGCGTCGTGGGACAGAGCCTACGAGCAGTACTTC.